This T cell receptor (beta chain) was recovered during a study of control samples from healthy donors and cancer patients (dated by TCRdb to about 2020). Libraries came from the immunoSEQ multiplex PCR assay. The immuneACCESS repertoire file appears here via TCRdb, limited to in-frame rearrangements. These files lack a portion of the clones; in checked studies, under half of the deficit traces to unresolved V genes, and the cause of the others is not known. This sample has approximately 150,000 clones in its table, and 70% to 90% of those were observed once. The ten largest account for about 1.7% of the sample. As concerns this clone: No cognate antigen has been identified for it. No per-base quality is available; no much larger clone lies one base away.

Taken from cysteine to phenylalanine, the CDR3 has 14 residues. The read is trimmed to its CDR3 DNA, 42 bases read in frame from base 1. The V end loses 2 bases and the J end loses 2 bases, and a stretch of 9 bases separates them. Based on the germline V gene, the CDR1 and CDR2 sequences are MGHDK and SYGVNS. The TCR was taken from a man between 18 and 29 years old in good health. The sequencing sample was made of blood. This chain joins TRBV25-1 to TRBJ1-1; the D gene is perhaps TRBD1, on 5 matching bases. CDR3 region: CASSEGGDNTEAFF. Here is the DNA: TGTGCCAGCAGTGAAGGGGGGGATAACACTGAAGCTTTCTTT.